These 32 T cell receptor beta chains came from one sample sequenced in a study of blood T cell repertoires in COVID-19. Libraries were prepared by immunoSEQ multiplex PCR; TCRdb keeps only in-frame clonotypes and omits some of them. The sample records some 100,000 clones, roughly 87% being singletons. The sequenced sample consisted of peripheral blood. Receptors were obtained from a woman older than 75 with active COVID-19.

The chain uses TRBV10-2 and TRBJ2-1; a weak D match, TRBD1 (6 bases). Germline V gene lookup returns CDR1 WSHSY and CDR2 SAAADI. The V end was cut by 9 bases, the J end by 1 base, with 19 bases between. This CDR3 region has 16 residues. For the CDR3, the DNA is TGCGCCAGTAAACCTCCGGGACAAATTTCCTACAATGAGCAGTTCTTC. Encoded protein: CASKPPGQISYNEQFF.

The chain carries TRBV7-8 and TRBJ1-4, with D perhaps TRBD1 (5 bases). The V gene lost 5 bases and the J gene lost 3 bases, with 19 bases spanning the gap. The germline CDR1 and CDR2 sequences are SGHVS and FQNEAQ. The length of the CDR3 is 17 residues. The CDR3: CASSQIRRGGSNEKLFF. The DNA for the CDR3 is TGTGCCAGCAGCCAAATACGTCGTGGGGGGTCTAATGAAAAACTGTTTTTT.

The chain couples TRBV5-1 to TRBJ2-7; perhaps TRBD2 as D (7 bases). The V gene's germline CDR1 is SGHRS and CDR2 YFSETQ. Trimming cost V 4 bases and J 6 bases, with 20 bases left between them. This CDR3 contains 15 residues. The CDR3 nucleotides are TGCGCCAGCAGCCTCCAGGGGACTAATAACTTCGAGCAGTACTTC. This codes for CASSLQGTNNFEQYF.

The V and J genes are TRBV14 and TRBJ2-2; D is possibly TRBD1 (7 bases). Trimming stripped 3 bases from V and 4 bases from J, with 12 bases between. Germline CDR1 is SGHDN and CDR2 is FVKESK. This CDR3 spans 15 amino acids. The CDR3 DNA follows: TGTGCCAGCAGCCATCTCAGGGGGGCCACCGGGGAGCTGTTTTTT. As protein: CASSHLRGATGELFF.

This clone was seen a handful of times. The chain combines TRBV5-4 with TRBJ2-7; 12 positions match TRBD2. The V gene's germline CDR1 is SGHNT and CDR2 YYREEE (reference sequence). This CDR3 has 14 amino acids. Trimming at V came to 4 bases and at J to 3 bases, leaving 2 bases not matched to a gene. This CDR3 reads CASSVGLAGYEQYF. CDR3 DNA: TGTGCCAGCAGCGTGGGACTAGCGGGCTACGAGCAGTACTTC.

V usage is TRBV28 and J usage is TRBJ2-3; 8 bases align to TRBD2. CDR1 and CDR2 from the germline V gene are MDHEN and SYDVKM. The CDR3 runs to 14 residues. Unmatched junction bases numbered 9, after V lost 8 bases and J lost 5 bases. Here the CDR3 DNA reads TGTGCCAGCGGTCAAAGCGGGAGAGGAGATACGCAGTATTTT. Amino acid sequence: CASGQSGRGDTQYF.

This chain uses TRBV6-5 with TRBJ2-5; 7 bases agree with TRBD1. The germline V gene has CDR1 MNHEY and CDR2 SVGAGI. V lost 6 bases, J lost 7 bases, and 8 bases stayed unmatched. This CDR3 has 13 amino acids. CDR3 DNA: TGTGCCAGCAGCTTAGACAGGGAACGGACCCAGTACTTC. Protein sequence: CASSLDRERTQYF.

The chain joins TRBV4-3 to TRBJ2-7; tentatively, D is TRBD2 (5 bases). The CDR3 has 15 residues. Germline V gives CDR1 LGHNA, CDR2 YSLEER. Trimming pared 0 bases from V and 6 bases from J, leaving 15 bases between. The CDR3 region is CASSQDPSSRSEQYF. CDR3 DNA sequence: TGCGCCAGCAGCCAAGATCCGTCTAGCCGCTCCGAGCAGTACTTC.

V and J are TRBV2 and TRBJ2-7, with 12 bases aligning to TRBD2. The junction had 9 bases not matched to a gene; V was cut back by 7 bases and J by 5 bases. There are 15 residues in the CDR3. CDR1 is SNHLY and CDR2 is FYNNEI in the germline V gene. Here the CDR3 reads CASKETSGSVHEQYF. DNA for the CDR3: TGTGCCAGCAAAGAGACTAGCGGGAGTGTTCACGAGCAGTACTTC.

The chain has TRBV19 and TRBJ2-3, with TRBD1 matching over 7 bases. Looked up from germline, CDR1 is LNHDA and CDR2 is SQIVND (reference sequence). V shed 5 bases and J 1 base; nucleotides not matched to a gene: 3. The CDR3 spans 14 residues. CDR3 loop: CASSVQGGTDTQYF. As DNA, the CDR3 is TGTGCCAGTAGTGTGCAGGGGGGCACAGATACGCAGTATTTT.

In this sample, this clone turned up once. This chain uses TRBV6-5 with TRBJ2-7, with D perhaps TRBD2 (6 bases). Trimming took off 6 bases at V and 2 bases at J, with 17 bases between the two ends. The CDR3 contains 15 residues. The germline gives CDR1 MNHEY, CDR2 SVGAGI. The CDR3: CASSLEEGPPYEQYF. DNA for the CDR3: TGTGCCAGCAGCCTGGAGGAGGGGCCTCCCTACGAGCAGTACTTC.

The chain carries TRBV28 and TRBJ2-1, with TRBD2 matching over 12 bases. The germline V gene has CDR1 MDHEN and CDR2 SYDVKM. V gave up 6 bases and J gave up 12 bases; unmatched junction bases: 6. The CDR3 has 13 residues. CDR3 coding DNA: TGTGCCAGCAGGACTAGCGGGAGAGGGGTGCAGTTCTTC. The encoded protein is CASRTSGRGVQFF.

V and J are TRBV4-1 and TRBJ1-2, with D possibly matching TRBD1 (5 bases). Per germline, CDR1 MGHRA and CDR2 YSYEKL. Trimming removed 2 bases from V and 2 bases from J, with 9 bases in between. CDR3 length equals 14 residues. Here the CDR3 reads CASSQSDRNYGYTF. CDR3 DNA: TGCGCCAGCAGCCAATCAGACAGAAACTATGGCTACACCTTC.

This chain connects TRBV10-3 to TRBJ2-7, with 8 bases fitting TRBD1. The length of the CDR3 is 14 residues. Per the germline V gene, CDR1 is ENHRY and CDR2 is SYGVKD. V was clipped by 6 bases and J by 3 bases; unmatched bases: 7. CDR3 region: CAIRGTGILYEQYF. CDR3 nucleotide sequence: TGTGCCATCAGGGGGACAGGAATTCTCTACGAGCAGTACTTC.

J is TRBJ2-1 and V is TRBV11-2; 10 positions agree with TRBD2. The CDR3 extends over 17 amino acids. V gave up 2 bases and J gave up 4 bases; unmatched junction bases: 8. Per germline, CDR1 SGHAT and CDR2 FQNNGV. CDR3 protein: CASSLRKRGGSYNEQFF. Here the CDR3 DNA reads TGTGCCAGCAGCTTAAGGAAGCGGGGGGGCTCGTACAATGAGCAGTTCTTC.

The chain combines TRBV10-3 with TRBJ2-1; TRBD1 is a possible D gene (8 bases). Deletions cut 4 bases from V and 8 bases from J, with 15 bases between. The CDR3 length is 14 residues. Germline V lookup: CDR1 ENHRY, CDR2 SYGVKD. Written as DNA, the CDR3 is TGTGCCATCAGTGGAGAACAGGGGGGGGATGAGCAGTTCTTC. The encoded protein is CAISGEQGGDEQFF.

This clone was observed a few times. The CDR3 reads CATKRGQGQNSPLHF. The CDR3, as DNA: TGTGCCACCAAGAGGGGACAGGGTCAAAATTCACCCCTCCACTTT. The chain joins TRBV28 to TRBJ1-6, with 9 bases matching TRBD1. The CDR3 covers 15 residues. J lost 7 bases, V lost 10 bases, and 11 bases had no gene match. Germline V gene sequence: CDR1 MDHEN, CDR2 SYDVKM.

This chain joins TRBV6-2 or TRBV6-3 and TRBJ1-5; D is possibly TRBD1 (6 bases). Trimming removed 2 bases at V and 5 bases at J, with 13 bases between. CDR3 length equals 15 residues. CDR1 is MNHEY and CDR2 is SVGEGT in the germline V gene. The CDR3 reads CASSYHRAGDQPQHF. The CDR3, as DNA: TGTGCCAGCAGTTACCACAGGGCGGGCGATCAGCCCCAGCATTTT.

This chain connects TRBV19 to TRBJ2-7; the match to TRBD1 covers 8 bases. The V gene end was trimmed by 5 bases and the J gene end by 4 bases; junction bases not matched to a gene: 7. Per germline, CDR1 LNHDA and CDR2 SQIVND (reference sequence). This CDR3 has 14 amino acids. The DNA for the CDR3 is TGTGCCAGTAGTGCCCCCGACAGGGGATACGAGCAGTACTTC. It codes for CASSAPDRGYEQYF. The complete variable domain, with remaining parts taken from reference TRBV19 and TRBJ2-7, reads DGGITQSPKYLFRKEGQNVTLSCEQNLNHDAMYWYRQDPGQGLRLIYYSQIVNDFQKGDIAEGYSVSREKKESFPLTVTSAQKNPTAFYLCASSAPDRGYEQYFGPGTRLTVT.

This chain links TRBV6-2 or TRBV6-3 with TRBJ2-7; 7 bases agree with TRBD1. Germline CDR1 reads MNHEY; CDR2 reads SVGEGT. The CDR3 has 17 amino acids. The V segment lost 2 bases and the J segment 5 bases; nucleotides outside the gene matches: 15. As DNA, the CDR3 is TGTGCCAGCAGTTACACTATAGGGGGCCGCGGTCGCGACGAGCAGTACTTC. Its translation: CASSYTIGGRGRDEQYF.

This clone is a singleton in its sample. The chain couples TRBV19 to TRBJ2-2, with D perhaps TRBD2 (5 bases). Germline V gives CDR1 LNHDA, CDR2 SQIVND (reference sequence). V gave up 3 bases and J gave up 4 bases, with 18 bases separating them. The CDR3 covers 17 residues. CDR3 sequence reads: CASSMSLATSFTGELFF. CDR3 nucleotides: TGTGCCAGTAGTATGAGTCTAGCCACGTCATTCACCGGGGAGCTGTTTTTT.

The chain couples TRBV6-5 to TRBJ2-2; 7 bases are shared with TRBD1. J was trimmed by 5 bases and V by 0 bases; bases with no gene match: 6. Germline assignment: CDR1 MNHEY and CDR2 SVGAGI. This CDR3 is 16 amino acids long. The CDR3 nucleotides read TGTGCCAGCAGTTACTCAGGACAGGCTTCTACCGGGGAGCTGTTTTTT. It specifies CASSYSGQASTGELFF.

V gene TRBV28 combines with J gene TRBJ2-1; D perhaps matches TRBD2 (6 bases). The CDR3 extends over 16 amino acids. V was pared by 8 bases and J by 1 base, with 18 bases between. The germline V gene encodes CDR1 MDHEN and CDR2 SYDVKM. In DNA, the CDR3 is TGTGCCAGCCTCTTCGGGGGAGCGGCTTCCTACAATGAGCAGTTCTTC. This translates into CASLFGGAASYNEQFF. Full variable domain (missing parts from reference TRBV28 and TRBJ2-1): DVKVTQSSRYLVKRTGEKVFLECVQDMDHENMFWYRQDPGLGLRLIYFSYDVKMKEKGDIPEGYSVSREKKERFSLILESASTNQTSMYLCASLFGGAASYNEQFFGPGTRLTVL.

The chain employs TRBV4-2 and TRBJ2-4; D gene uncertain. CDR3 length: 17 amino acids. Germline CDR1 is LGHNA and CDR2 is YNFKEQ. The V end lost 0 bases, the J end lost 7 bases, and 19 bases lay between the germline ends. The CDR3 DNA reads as TGTGCCAGCAGCCAAGATGGGCCCCTCTCCCAAACCAACATTCAGTACTTC. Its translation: CASSQDGPLSQTNIQYF.

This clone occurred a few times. DNA of the CDR3: TGTGCCAGCAGTAGATCGACTAGCGGGGGGTACGAGCAGTACTTC. Amino acids: CASSRSTSGGYEQYF. The chain employs TRBV6-5 and TRBJ2-7; TRBD2 matches at 13 bases. J was trimmed by 4 bases and V by 5 bases; bases with no gene match: 5. The CDR3 is made up of 15 amino acids. Germline assignment: CDR1 MNHEY and CDR2 SVGAGI.

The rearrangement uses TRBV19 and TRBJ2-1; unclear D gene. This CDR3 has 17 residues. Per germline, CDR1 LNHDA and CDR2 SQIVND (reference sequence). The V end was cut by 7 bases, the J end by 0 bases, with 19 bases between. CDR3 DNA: TGTGCCAGTACCCCACCGCCGGCGGAAAGCTCCTACAATGAGCAGTTCTTC. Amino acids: CASTPPPAESSYNEQFF.

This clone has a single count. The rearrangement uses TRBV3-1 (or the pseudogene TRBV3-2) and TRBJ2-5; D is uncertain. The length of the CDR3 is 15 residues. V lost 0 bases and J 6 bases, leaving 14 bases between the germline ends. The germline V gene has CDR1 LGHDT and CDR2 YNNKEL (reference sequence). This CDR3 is CASSQDLPGKQTQYF. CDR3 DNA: TGTGCCAGCAGCCAAGATCTCCCGGGTAAGCAGACCCAGTACTTC.

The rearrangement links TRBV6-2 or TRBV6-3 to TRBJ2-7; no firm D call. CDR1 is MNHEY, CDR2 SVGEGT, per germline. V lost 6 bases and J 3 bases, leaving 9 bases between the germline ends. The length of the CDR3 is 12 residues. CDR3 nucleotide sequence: TGTGCCAGCAGCGGAACGGGCTACGAGCAGTACTTC. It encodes CASSGTGYEQYF.

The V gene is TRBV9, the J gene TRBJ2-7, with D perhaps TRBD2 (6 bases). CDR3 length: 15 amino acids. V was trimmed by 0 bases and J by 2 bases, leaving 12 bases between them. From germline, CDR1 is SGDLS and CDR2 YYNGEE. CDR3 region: CASSVGGTPTYEQYF. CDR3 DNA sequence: TGTGCCAGCAGCGTAGGCGGGACCCCCACCTACGAGCAGTACTTC.

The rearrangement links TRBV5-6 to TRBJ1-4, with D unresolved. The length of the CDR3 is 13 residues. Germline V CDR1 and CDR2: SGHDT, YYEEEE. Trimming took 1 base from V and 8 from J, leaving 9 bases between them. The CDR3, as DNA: TGTGCCAGCAGCTTGCTTCCCCAGGAAAAACTGTTTTTT. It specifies CASSLLPQEKLFF. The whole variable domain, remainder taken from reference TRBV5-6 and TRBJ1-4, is DAGVTQSPTHLIKTRGQQVTLRCSPKSGHDTVSWYQQALGQGPQFIFQYYEEEERQRGNFPDRFSGHQFPNYSSELNVNALLLGDSALYLCASSLLPQEKLFFGSGTQLSVL.

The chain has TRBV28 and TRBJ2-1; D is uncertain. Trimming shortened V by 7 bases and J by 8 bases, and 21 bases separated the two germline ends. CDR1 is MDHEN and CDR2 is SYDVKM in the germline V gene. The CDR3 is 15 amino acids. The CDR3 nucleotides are TGTGCCAGCACCCCTGAGCCAACCACCCAGGATGAGCAGTTCTTC. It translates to CASTPEPTTQDEQFF.

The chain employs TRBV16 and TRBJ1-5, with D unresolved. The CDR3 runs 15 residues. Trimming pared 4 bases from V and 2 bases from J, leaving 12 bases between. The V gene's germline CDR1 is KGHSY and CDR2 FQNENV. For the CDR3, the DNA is TGTGCCAGCAGCCCTCGGACTAGGGGCAATCAGCCCCAGCATTTT. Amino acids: CASSPRTRGNQPQHF.